These T cell receptor beta chains were read from a single sample in a study of cytomegalovirus exposure and HLA in healthy donors. Produced via immunoSEQ multiplex PCR; TCRdb's table is partial and in-frame only. The data show some 100,000 clones, about 69% seen once. Sequencing was performed on PBMCs. All receptors derive from a young woman in good health and CMV-seropositive. Each CDR3 is given with its conserved first and last residue. A D gene is named only where the DNA matches it firmly. A row's size may be missing; if present it is once, few, many or a size class.

>TRBJ2-6|TRBD1|-|TRBV19
TGTGCCTCAACAGGGGGCCGGAGCTCTGGGGCCAACGTCCTGACTTTC
CASTGGRSSGANVLTF
>TRBJ1-4|-|-|TRBV5-8
TGTGCCAGCAGCTTGACGTTTCCGACTGGTGAAAAACTGTTTTTT
CASSLTFPTGEKLFF
>TRBJ2-2|-|-|TRBV2
TGTGCCAGCAGGGGGGACACCAACACCGGGGAGCTGTTTTTT
CASRGDTNTGELFF
>TRBJ1-1|-|-|TRBV7-8
TGTGCCAGCACCCAAGTAGCACAAATGAACACTGAAGCTTTCTTT
CASTQVAQMNTEAFF
>TRBJ2-7|TRBD2|-|TRBV2
TGTGCCAGCAGTGAATGGGTTGGGTTAGCGGGAGGGCCAGGAGAGCAGTACTTC
CASSEWVGLAGGPGEQYF
>TRBJ1-4|-|-|TRBV19
TGTGCCAGTAGTATCCTGGGTGCGGGTGAAAAACTGTTTTTT
CASSILGAGEKLFF
>TRBJ2-1|-|-|TRBV9
TGTGCCAGCAGCGTTGGCATCACTCCTAGGAATGAGCAGTTCTTC
CASSVGITPRNEQFF
>TRBJ1-1|-|once|TRBV2
TGTGCCAGCAGATTGACAGAAAACACTGAAGCTTTCTTT
CASRLTENTEAFF
>TRBJ2-7|-|-|TRBV19
TGTGCCAGTAGTGCCCAGGGGGAGCAGTACTTC
CASSAQGEQYF
>TRBJ2-1|TRBD1|once|TRBV7-8
TGTGCCAGCAGCTTAGGGACAGGGTACAATGAGCAGTTCTTC
CASSLGTGYNEQFF
>TRBJ2-5|TRBD1|few|TRBV29-1
TGCAGCGTTGAACCTGTAGCAGGGGGCGGGAAGGAGACCCAGTACTTC
CSVEPVAGGGKETQYF
>TRBJ1-4|TRBD1|-|TRBV6-5
TGTGCCAGCAGTTACCGAACGGGACAGGGCGGAAAACTGTTTTTT
CASSYRTGQGGKLFF
>TRBJ2-5|TRBD2|-|TRBV9
TGTGCCAGCAGCGTAGTTTGGGGGGGAACGGAGACCCAGTACTTC
CASSVVWGGTETQYF
>TRBJ1-5|-|few|TRBV19
TGTGCCAGTAGTTCTCCCGTTTATAGCCATCAGCCCCAGCATTTT
CASSSPVYSHQPQHF
>TRBJ2-3|-|-|TRBV2
TGTGCCAGCTGGAGTCTCACAGATACGCAGTATTTT
CASWSLTDTQYF
>TRBJ2-2|-|-|TRBV15
TGTGCCACCAGCAGAGATCGTAGTACCGGGGAGCTGTTTTTT
CATSRDRSTGELFF